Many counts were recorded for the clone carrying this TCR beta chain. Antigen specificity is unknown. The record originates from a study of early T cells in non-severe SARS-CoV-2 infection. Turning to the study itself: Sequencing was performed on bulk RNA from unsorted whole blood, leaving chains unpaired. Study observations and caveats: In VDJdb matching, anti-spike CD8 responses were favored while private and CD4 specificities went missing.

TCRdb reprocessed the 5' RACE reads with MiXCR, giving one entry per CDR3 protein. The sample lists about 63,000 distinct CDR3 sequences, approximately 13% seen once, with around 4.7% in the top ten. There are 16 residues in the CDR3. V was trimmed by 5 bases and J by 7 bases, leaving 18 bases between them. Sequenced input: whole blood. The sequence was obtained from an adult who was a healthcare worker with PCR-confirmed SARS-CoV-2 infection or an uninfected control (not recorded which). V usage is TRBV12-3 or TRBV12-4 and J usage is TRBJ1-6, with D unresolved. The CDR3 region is CASSLNSPMANSPLHF. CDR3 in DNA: TGTGCCAGCAGTCTCAATAGCCCCATGGCAAATTCACCCCTCCACTTT.